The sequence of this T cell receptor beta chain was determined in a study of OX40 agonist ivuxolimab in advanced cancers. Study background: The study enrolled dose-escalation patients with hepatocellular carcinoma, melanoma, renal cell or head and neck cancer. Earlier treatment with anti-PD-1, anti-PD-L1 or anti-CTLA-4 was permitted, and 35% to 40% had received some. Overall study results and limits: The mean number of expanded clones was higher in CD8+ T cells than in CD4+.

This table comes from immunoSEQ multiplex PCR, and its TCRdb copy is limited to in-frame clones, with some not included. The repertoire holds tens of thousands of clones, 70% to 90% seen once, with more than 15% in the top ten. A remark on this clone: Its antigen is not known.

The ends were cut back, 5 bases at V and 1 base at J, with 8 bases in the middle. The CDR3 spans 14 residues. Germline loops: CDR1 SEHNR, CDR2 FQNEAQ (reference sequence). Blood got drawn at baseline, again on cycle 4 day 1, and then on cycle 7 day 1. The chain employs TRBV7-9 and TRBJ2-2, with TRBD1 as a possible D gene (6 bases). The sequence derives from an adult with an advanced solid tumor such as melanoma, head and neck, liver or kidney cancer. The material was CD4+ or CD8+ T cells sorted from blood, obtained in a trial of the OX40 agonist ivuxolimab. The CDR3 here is CASSPTGNTGELFF. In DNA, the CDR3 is TGTGCCAGCAGCCCGACAGGGAACACCGGGGAGCTGTTTTTT.